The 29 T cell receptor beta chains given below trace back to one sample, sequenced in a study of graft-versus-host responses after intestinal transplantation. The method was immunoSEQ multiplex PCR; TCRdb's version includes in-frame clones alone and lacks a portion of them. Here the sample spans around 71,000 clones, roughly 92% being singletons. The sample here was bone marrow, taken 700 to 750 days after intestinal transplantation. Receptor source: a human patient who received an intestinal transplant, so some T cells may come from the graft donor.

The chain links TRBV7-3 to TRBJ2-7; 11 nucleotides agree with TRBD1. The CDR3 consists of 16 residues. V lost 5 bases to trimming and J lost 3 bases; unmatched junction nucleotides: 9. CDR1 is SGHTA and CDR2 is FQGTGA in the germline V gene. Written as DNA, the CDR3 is TGTGCCAGCAGCCAAGCCGGGACAGGGGGTTACTACGAGCAGTACTTC. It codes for CASSQAGTGGYYEQYF.

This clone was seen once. The CDR3 DNA sequence: TGTGCCAGCAGCTTATGGCTAGGCACAGATACGCAGTATTTT. Protein product: CASSLWLGTDTQYF. The chain is built from TRBV7-2 and TRBJ2-3; the D is unclear. Germline CDR1 SGHTA, CDR2 FQGNSA. The CDR3 loop spans 14 amino acids. V was trimmed by 2 bases and J by 1 base, leaving 7 bases between them. The full variable domain, with the rest looked up from reference TRBV7-2 and TRBJ2-3, is GAGVSQSPSNKVTEKGKDVELRCDPISGHTALYWYRQSLGQGLEFLIYFQGNSAPDKSGLPSDRFSAERTGGSVSTLTIQRTQQEDSAVYLCASSLWLGTDTQYFGPGTRLTVL.

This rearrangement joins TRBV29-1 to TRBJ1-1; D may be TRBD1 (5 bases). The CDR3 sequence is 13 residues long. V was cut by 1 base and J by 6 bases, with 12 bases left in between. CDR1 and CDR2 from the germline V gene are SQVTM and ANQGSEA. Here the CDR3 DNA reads TGCAGCGTTGAAGGCTGGGGGAGCGCTGAAGCTTTCTTT. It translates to CSVEGWGSAEAFF.

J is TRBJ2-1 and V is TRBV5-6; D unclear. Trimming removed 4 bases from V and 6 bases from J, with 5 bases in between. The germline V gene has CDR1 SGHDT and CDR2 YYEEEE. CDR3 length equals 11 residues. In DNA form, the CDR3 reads TGTGCCAGCAGCCAAGTCAATGAGCAGTTCTTC. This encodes CASSQVNEQFF. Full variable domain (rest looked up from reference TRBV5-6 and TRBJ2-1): DAGVTQSPTHLIKTRGQQVTLRCSPKSGHDTVSWYQQALGQGPQFIFQYYEEEERQRGNFPDRFSGHQFPNYSSELNVNALLLGDSALYLCASSQVNEQFFGPGTRLTVL.

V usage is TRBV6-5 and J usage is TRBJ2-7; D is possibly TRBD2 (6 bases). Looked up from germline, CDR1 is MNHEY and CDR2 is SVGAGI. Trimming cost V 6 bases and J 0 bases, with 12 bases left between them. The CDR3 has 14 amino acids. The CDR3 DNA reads TGTGCCAGCAGAGTGGGAGGAAGCTCCTACGAGCAGTACTTC. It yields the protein CASRVGGSSYEQYF.

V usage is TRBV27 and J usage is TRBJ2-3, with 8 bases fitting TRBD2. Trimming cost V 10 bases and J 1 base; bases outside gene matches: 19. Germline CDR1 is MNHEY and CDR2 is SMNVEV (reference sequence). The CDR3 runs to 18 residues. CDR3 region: CATGSGSHGRGGTDTQYF. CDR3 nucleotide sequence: TGTGCCACAGGCAGCGGGAGCCACGGGCGGGGCGGCACAGATACGCAGTATTTT.

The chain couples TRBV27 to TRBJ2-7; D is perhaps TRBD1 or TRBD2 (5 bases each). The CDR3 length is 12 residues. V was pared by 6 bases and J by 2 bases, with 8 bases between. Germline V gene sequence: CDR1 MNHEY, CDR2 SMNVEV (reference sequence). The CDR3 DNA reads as TGTGCCAGCAGGCCGGGGCCCTACGAGCAGTACTTC. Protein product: CASRPGPYEQYF.

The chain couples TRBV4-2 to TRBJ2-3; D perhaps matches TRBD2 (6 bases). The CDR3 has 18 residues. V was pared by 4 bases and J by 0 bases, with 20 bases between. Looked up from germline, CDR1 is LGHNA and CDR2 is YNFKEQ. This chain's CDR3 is CASSPPSSGGRSTDTQYF. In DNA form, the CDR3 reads TGTGCCAGCAGCCCCCCCTCATCTGGGGGGAGGAGCACAGATACGCAGTATTTT.

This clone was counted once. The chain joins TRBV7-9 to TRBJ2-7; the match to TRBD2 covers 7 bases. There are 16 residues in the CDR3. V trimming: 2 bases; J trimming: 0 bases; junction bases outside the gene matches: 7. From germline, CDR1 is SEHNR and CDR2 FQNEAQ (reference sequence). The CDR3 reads CASSLNPSGSSYEQYF. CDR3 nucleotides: TGTGCCAGCAGCTTAAATCCTAGCGGCAGCTCCTACGAGCAGTACTTC.

The CDR3 loop is CASSQYGLPDTQYF. The CDR3 DNA is TGCGCCAGCAGCCAATACGGGCTCCCGGATACGCAGTATTTT. The chain combines TRBV4-1 with TRBJ2-3; D not certain. The ends were cut back, 2 bases at V and 6 bases at J, with 12 bases in the middle. CDR3 length equals 14 residues. Looked up from germline, CDR1 is MGHRA and CDR2 is YSYEKL.

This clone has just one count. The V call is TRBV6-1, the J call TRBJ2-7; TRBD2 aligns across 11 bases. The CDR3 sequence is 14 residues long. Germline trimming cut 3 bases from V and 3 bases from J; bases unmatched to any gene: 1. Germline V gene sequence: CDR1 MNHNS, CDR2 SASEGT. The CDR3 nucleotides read TGTGCCAGCAGTGAGACTAGCGGGATCTACGAGCAGTACTTC. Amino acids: CASSETSGIYEQYF.

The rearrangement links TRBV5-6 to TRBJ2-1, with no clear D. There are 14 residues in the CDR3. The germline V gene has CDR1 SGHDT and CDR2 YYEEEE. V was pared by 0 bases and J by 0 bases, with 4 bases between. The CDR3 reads CASSLEDSYNEQFF. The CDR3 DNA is TGTGCCAGCAGCTTGGAGGACTCCTACAATGAGCAGTTCTTC.

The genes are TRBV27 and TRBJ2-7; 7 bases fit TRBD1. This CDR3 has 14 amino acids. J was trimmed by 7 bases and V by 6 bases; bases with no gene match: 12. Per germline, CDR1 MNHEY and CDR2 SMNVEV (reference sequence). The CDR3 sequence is CASRQRQGSGEQYF. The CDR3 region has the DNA TGTGCCAGCAGGCAGAGACAGGGCTCGGGAGAGCAGTACTTC.

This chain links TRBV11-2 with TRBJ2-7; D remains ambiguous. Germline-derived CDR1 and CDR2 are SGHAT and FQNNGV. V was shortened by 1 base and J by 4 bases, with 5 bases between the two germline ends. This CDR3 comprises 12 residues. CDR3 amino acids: CASSLVSYEQYF. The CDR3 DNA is TGTGCCAGCAGCTTAGTCAGTTACGAGCAGTACTTC.

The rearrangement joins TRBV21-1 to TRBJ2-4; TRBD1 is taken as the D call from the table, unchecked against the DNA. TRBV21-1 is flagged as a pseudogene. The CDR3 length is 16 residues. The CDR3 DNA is TGTGCCAGCAGCAAAAAGTGGGGGCTAGCCAAAAACATTCAGTACTTC. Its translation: CASSKKWGLAKNIQYF.

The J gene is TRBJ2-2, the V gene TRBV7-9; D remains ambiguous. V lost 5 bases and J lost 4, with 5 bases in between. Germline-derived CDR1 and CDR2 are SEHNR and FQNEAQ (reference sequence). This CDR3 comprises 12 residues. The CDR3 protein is CASSLRTGELFF. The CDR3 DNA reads TGTGCCAGCAGCCTCCGCACCGGGGAGCTGTTTTTT.

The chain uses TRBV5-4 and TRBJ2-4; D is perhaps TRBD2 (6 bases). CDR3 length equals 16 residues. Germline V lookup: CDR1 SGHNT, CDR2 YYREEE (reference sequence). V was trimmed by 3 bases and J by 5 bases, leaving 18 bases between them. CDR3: CASSSPAGSGENIQYF. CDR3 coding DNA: TGTGCCAGCAGCTCCCCAGCGGGTTCCGGGGAAAACATTCAGTACTTC.

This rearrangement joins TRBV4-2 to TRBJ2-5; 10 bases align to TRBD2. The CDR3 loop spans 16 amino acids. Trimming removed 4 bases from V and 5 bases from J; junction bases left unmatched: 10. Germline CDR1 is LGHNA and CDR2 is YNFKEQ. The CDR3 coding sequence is TGTGCCAGCAGCCCTGAGATGCTAGCGGGGGCGGAGACCCAGTACTTC. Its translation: CASSPEMLAGAETQYF.

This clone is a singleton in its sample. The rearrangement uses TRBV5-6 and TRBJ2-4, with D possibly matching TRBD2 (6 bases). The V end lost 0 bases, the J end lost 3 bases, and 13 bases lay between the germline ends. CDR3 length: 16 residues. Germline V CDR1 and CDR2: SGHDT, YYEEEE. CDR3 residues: CASSLVRTMGKNIQYF. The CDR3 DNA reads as TGTGCCAGCAGCTTGGTACGGACTATGGGCAAAAACATTCAGTACTTC.

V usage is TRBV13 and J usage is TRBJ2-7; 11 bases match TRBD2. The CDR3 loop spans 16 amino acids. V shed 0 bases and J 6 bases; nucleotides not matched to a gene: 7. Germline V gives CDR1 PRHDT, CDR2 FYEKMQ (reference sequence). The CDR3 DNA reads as TGTGCCAGCAGCTTAGGTAGCGGGACTAGCGGTCCCGAGCAGTACTTC. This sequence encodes CASSLGSGTSGPEQYF.

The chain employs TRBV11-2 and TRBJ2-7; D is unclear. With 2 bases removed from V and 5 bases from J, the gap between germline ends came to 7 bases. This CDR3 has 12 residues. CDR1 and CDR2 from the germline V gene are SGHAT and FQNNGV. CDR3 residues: CASSLITDEQYF. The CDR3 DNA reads TGTGCCAGCAGCTTAATCACCGACGAGCAGTACTTC.

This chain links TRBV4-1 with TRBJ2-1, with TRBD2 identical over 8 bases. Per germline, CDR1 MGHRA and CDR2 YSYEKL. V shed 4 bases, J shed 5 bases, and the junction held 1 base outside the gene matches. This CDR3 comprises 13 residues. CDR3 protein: CASSPAGDNEQFF. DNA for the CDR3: TGCGCCAGCAGCCCAGCGGGGGACAATGAGCAGTTCTTC.

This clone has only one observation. This CDR3 reads CASSPPDYGYTF. The CDR3 DNA reads as TGTGCCAGCAGCCCCCCGGACTATGGCTACACCTTC. The rearrangement joins TRBV11-2 to TRBJ1-2; D gene ambiguous. This CDR3 is built from 12 residues. The V gene's germline CDR1 is SGHAT and CDR2 FQNNGV. V was pared by 5 bases and J by 3 bases, with 7 bases between.

CDR3 sequence (DNA): TGTGCCAGCAGCTTCACCGGGACTAGCATCTACGAGCAGTACTTC. Encoded protein: CASSFTGTSIYEQYF. The J gene is TRBJ2-7, the V gene TRBV11-1; 9 bases fit TRBD2. Germline assignment: CDR1 SGHAT and CDR2 FQDESV (reference sequence). CDR3 length: 15 amino acids. The trim removed 3 bases at V and 3 bases at J, leaving 6 bases unmatched.

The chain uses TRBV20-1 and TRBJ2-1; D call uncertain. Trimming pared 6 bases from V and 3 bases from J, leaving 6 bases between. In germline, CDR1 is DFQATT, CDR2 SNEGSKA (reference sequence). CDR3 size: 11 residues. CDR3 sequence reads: CSALYYNEQFF. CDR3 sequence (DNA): TGCAGTGCCCTCTACTACAATGAGCAGTTCTTC.

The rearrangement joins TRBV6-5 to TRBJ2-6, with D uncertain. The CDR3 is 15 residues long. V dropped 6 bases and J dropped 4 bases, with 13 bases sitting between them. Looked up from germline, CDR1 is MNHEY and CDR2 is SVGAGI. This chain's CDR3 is CASSLRRPGANVLTF. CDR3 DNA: TGTGCCAGCAGCCTTCGAAGGCCCGGGGCCAACGTCCTGACTTTC.

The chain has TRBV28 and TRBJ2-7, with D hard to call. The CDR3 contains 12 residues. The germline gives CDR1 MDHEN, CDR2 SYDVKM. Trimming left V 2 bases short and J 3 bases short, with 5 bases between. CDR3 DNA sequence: TGTGCCAGCAGTTTAAAGGGCTACGAGCAGTACTTC. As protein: CASSLKGYEQYF.

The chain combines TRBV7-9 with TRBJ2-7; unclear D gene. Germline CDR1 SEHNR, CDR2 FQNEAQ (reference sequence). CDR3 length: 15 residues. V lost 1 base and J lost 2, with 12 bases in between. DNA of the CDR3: TGTGCCAGCAGCTTAGTGGATATTCCGACCTACGAGCAGTACTTC. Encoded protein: CASSLVDIPTYEQYF.

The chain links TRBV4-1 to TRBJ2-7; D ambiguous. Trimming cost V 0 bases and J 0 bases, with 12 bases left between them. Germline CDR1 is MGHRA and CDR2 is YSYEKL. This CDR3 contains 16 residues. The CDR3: CASSQEWKVPSYEQYF. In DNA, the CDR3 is TGCGCCAGCAGCCAAGAGTGGAAGGTACCCTCCTACGAGCAGTACTTC.